The clone carrying this T cell receptor (beta chain) was found many times. The same CDR3 is also encoded by other DNA sequences in this sample. This sample was included in a study of blood T cell repertoires in COVID-19. Some clones are missing from TCRdb's copy, which holds only in-frame ones; the method was immunoSEQ multiplex PCR. The sample contains over 250,000 clones, 83% of which appear only once. Germline assignment: CDR1 SGHAT and CDR2 FQDESV (reference sequence). J gave up 1 base and V 6 bases, and 3 bases lay outside the gene matches. CDR3 length equals 14 residues. This clonotype was sampled from a woman aged 50 to 60 who had recovered from COVID-19. The sequenced sample consisted of peripheral blood. The chain couples TRBV11-1 to TRBJ2-7; TRBD1 agrees at 10 bases. The CDR3 spells CASRPGQGSYEQYF. CDR3 sequence (DNA): TGTGCCAGCAGACCGGGACAGGGGTCCTACGAGCAGTACTTC.